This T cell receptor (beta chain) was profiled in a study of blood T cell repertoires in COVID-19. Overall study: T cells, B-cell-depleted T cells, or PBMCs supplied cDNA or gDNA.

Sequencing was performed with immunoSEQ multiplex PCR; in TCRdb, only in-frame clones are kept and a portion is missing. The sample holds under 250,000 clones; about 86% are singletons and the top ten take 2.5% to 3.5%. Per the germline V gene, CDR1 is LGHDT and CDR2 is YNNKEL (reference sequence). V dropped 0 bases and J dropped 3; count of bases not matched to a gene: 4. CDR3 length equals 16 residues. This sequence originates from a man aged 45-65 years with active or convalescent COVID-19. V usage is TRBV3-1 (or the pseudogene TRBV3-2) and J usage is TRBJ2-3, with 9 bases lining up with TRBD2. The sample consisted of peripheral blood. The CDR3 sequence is CASSQDRGRVTDTQYF. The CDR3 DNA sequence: TGTGCCAGCAGCCAAGATCGCGGGAGGGTGACAGATACGCAGTATTTT.